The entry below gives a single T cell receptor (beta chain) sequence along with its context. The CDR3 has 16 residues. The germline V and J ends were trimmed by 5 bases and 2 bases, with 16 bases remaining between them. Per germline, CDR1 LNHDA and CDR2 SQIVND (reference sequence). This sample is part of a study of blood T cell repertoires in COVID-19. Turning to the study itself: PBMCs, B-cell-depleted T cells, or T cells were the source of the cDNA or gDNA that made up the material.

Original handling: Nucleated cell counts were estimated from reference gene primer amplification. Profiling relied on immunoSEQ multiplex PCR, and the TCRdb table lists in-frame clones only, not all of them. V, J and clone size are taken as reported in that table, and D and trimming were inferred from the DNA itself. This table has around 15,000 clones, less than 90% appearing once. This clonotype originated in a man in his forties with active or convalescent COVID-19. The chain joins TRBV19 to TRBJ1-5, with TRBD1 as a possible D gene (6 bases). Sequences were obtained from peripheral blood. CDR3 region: CASSPLGARGNQPQHF. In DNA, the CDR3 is TGTGCCAGTAGTCCTCTGGGGGCAAGGGGCAATCAGCCCCAGCATTTT.